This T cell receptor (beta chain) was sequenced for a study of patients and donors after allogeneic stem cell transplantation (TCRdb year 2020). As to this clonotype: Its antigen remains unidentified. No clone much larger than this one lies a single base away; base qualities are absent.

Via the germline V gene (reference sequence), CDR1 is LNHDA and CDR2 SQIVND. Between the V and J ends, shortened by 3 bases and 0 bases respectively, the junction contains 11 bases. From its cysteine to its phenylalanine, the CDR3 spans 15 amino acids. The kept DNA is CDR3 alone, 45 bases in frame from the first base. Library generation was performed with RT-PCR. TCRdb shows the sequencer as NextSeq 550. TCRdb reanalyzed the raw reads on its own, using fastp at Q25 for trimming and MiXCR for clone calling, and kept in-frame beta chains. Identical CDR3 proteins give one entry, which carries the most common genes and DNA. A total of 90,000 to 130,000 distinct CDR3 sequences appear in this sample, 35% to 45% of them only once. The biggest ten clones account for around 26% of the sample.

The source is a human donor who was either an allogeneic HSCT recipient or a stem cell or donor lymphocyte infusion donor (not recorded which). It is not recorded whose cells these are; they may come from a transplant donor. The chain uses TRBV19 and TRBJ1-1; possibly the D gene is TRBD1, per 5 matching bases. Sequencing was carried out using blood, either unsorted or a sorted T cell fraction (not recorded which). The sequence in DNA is TGTGCCAGTAGTATCGGGTCAGGGATGAACACTGAAGCTTTCTTT. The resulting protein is CASSIGSGMNTEAFF.